The 21 T cell receptor beta chains in this list originate from one sample, sequenced in a study of identical twins. TCRdb ran MiXCR on the 5' RACE reads and lists one entry per CDR3 protein. The table records 600,000 to 800,000 distinct CDR3 sequences, 20% to 25% of them present only once. The same data also went into a second study, on T cells expressing NK-cell markers.

Sequenced material: PBMCs. The receptors come from a woman under 30 in good health.

The chain links TRBV27 to TRBJ2-7, with D unresolved. The CDR3 has 13 amino acids. Per the germline V gene, CDR1 is MNHEY and CDR2 is SMNVEV (reference sequence). Trimming left V 8 bases short and J 5 bases short, with 16 bases between. CDR3 in amino acids: CASGRLGLDEQYF. The CDR3 DNA follows: TGTGCCAGCGGACGGTTGGGTTTGGACGAGCAGTACTTC.

The chain couples TRBV4-1 to TRBJ1-5; D unclear. From germline, CDR1 is MGHRA and CDR2 YSYEKL. The ends were cut back, 4 bases at V and 2 bases at J, with 9 bases in the middle. This CDR3 has 14 amino acids. The CDR3: CASSPYSGNQPQHF. CDR3 nucleotide sequence: TGCGCCAGCAGCCCCTACAGTGGCAATCAGCCCCAGCATTTT.

The table lists this clonotype with a few counts. V gene TRBV10-3 combines with J gene TRBJ2-7; D remains unclear. Per the germline V gene, CDR1 is ENHRY and CDR2 is SYGVKD. The CDR3 is made up of 13 amino acids. V gave up 6 bases and J gave up 5 bases, with 14 bases separating them. The CDR3 region is CAISALVYHEQYF. The CDR3 DNA reads as TGTGCCATCAGCGCCCTAGTCTACCACGAGCAGTACTTC.

This clonotype has ten or more counts. The chain uses TRBV6-1 and TRBJ2-1; 9 bases fit TRBD2. The CDR3 runs to 16 residues. CDR1 is MNHNS and CDR2 is SASEGT in the germline V gene. V lost 1 base and J lost 10; bases outside the gene matches: 11. The CDR3 region is CASSEVISGSRVEQFF. Here the CDR3 DNA reads TGTGCCAGCAGTGAAGTAATTAGCGGGAGTCGGGTGGAGCAGTTCTTC.

This clonotype has just a few counts. V gene TRBV4-3 combines with J gene TRBJ2-5, with 8 bases identical to TRBD2. CDR1 and CDR2 from the germline V gene are LGHNA and YSLEER. The trim removed 1 base at V and 1 base at J, leaving 8 bases unmatched. This CDR3 contains 17 residues. CDR3 residues: CASSQGASGSFQETQYF. The CDR3 region has the DNA TGCGCCAGCAGCCAAGGGGCCAGCGGGAGTTTCCAAGAGACCCAGTACTTC.

This chain's CDR3 is CASNSGAGINTQYF. In DNA, the CDR3 is TGTGCCAGCAATAGCGGAGCCGGCATCAATACGCAGTATTTT. The V gene is TRBV7-9, the J gene TRBJ2-3, with D possibly matching TRBD2 (6 bases). The CDR3 is made up of 14 amino acids. Germline V lookup: CDR1 SEHNR, CDR2 FQNEAQ (reference sequence). With 7 bases removed from V and 7 bases from J, the gap between germline ends came to 18 bases.

The genes are TRBV29-1 and TRBJ2-7, with 7 bases fitting TRBD1. Germline lookup yields CDR1 SQVTM and CDR2 ANQGSEA. The trim removed 7 bases at V and 5 bases at J, leaving 11 bases unmatched. The CDR3 is 13 residues long. The CDR3 DNA is TGCAGCGGGGCCGCAGACAGGGCCCACGAGCAGTACTTC. Translation gives CSGAADRAHEQYF.

This clonotype was picked up a small number of times. The chain joins TRBV10-2 to TRBJ2-1; 12 positions match TRBD2. Trimming cost V 0 bases and J 6 bases; bases outside gene matches: 6. Per germline, CDR1 WSHSY and CDR2 SAAADI. This CDR3 contains 17 residues. This chain's CDR3 is CASSESATSGSLNEQFF. CDR3 in DNA: TGCGCCAGCAGTGAGTCCGCGACTAGCGGGAGTCTCAATGAGCAGTTCTTC.

The chain is built from TRBV9 and TRBJ2-7; 11 positions agree with TRBD2. CDR3 size: 15 residues. Trimming took 1 base from V and 5 from J; bases not matched to a gene: 5. The germline V gene has CDR1 SGDLS and CDR2 YYNGEE. This CDR3 reads CASSVSPGLADEQYF. The CDR3 DNA reads TGTGCCAGCAGCGTATCCCCGGGACTAGCGGACGAGCAGTACTTC.

The sample holds a few counts of this clonotype. The gene calls are TRBV10-3 and TRBJ2-3, with 7 bases identical to TRBD1. CDR3 length: 12 amino acids. The trim removed 9 bases at V and 4 bases at J, leaving 4 bases unmatched. The germline gives CDR1 ENHRY, CDR2 SYGVKD. Written as DNA, the CDR3 is TGTGCCATTCGACAGGGACCAGATACGCAGTATTTT. It translates to CAIRQGPDTQYF.

The J gene is TRBJ2-3, the V gene TRBV20-1, with 8 bases identical to TRBD1. The ends lost 1 base at V and 4 bases at J; junction bases unmatched: 7. Germline CDR1 DFQATT, CDR2 SNEGSKA (reference sequence). This CDR3 has 15 residues. The CDR3 DNA is TGCAGTGCTAGAGTGCAGGGGGCGCATGCAGATACGCAGTATTTT. Its translation is CSARVQGAHADTQYF.

This clonotype was seen a few times. The chain combines TRBV7-2 with TRBJ2-7; D possibly corresponds to TRBD2 (5 bases). From germline, CDR1 is SGHTA and CDR2 FQGNSA. Between the trimmed V and J ends, which lost 6 bases and 2 bases, there was a span of 14 bases. There are 14 residues in the CDR3. The CDR3 is CASRIRTDTYEQYF. The CDR3, as DNA: TGTGCCAGCAGAATTAGGACTGATACCTACGAGCAGTACTTC.

This chain connects TRBV12-3 or TRBV12-4 to TRBJ2-7; D unclear. This CDR3 region has 15 residues. Trimming pared 6 bases from V and 3 bases from J, leaving 18 bases between. The CDR3 nucleotides are TGTGCCAGCAGCCTCGGGTCAAATCCAAGCTACGAGCAGTACTTC. This translates into CASSLGSNPSYEQYF.

The chain is built from TRBV12-3 or TRBV12-4 and TRBJ2-2, with 13 bases that match TRBD2. Unmatched junction bases numbered 9, after V lost 5 bases and J lost 6 bases. The CDR3 runs 17 residues. DNA for the CDR3: TGTGCCAGCAGTCCCTGGACTAGCGGGAGTAGCCCCGGGGAGCTGTTTTTT. Its protein is CASSPWTSGSSPGELFF.

This clonotype is a singleton in its sample. The rearrangement joins TRBV20-1 to TRBJ1-1, with D perhaps TRBD1 (5 bases). Per the germline V gene, CDR1 is DFQATT and CDR2 is SNEGSKA (reference sequence). The germline V and J ends were trimmed by 6 bases and 11 bases, with 19 bases remaining between them. The length of the CDR3 is 12 residues. The CDR3 protein is CSATGTPTEAFF. The DNA of the CDR3 is TGCAGTGCGACCGGGACTCCGACGGAGGCTTTCTTT.

The CDR3 DNA is TGCAGTGCTACTGACCGACGGACCGAGACCCAGTACTTC. Its translation is CSATDRRTETQYF. The genes are TRBV20-1 and TRBJ2-5; no clear D gene. This CDR3 has 13 residues. With 4 bases removed from V and 5 bases from J, the gap between germline ends came to 14 bases. Germline CDR1 DFQATT, CDR2 SNEGSKA (reference sequence).

The J gene is TRBJ2-1, the V gene TRBV3-1; D remains unclear. Trimming removed 4 bases from V and 8 bases from J, with 18 bases in between. This CDR3 has 15 amino acids. Germline values: CDR1 LGHDT, CDR2 YNNKEL (reference sequence). CDR3 in DNA: TGTGCCAGCAGCCGTGCCGCCTCCCGTCGCTATGAGCAGTTCTTC. Translation: CASSRAASRRYEQFF.

This clonotype was counted only a few times. The genes are TRBV5-1 and TRBJ1-1, with D possibly matching TRBD1 (5 bases). V was trimmed by 0 bases and J by 1 base, leaving 10 bases between them. From germline, CDR1 is SGHRS and CDR2 YFSETQ. There are 15 residues in the CDR3. Here the CDR3 DNA reads TGCGCCAGCAGCTTGGTAGCAGGGTCGAACACTGAAGCTTTCTTT. This gives the protein CASSLVAGSNTEAFF.

This clonotype was detected a few times. The rearrangement joins TRBV7-2 to TRBJ2-7; no definite D call. Germline CDR1 SGHTA, CDR2 FQGNSA. The CDR3 loop spans 16 amino acids. Deletions cut 2 bases from V and 1 base from J, with 15 bases between. CDR3 amino acids: CASSLIAQAESYEQYF. CDR3 DNA sequence: TGTGCCAGCAGCTTAATCGCCCAGGCCGAGTCCTACGAGCAGTACTTC.

The CDR3 loop reads CASSLLGQGWYGYTF. For the CDR3, the DNA is TGTGCCAGCAGCTTGTTAGGACAGGGTTGGTATGGCTACACCTTC. The V and J genes are TRBV5-5 and TRBJ1-2; 8 bases are shared with TRBD1. Germline CDR1 reads SGHKS; CDR2 reads YYEKEE (reference sequence). The V gene end was trimmed by 1 base and the J gene end by 5 bases; junction bases not matched to a gene: 7. CDR3 size: 15 residues.

The CDR3 loop is CSARAVSYEQYF. The CDR3, as DNA: TGCAGTGCTAGAGCGGTAAGCTACGAGCAGTACTTC. The chain employs TRBV20-1 and TRBJ2-7; D unclear. This CDR3 contains 12 residues. Germline V gene sequence: CDR1 DFQATT, CDR2 SNEGSKA (reference sequence). V shed 1 base and J shed 3 bases, with 7 bases lying between them.